This record covers a single T cell receptor beta chain. Its antigen is not known. A multiplex PCR was run with 60 Vbeta primers and 13 Jbeta primers. Some clones are missing from TCRdb's copy, which holds only in-frame ones; the method was immunoSEQ multiplex PCR. This table holds 150,000 to 200,000 clones, 86% found once. The source of the sample is a study of cytomegalovirus exposure and HLA in healthy donors. The wider study: There were 117 million unique TCR beta sequences, drawn from about 179 million T cells, in an earlier analysis. About 80 million unique TCRs, all from HLA-typed donors, were included in an early release of the data.

Study-level points and caveats: In a later analysis, DRB1 alleles had the most associated TCRs; HLA-C alleles the fewest. Later genetic work tied a missense DCLRE1C variant to beta-chain V and J trimming.

The receptor was derived from a young woman in good health and CMV-seronegative. The sequenced material came from PBMCs.

Here the CDR3 DNA reads TGTGCCAGCAGCTCTCTAGCGGGGGGGCCAGATGAGCAGTTCTTC. It translates to CASSSLAGGPDEQFF. V and J are TRBV5-4 and TRBJ2-1; 12 bases map to TRBD2. The CDR3 spans 15 residues. The junction had 6 bases not matched to a gene; V was cut back by 3 bases and J by 8 bases. CDR1 and CDR2 from the germline V gene are SGHNT and YYREEE (reference sequence).